These 22 T cell receptor beta chains share one sample of origin, sequenced in a study of blood T cell repertoires in COVID-19. Data came from immunoSEQ multiplex PCR; TCRdb stores just in-frame clones and leaves some out. The repertoire holds approximately 380,000 clones, with 70% to 90% as singletons. The sequencing sample was made of PBMCs or T cells enriched from blood (not recorded which). Source of these receptors: a woman younger than 30 who had recovered from COVID-19.

This clone was detected once. V is TRBV14 and J is TRBJ2-3; weak D call: TRBD1 (6 bases). The CDR3 spans 17 residues. V lost 1 base to trimming and J lost 2 bases, with 16 bases between them. Germline CDR1 and CDR2: SGHDN and FVKESK. The CDR3 DNA is TGTGCCAGCAGCCAAGCCCTGGGACATTATTCCACAGATACGCAGTATTTT. This gives the protein CASSQALGHYSTDTQYF.

This rearrangement joins TRBV9 to TRBJ2-3, with 7 bases matching TRBD1. Germline V gives CDR1 SGDLS, CDR2 YYNGEE. This CDR3 is built from 16 residues. V shed 4 bases, J shed 4 bases, and the junction held 12 bases outside the gene matches. The CDR3 loop is CASSPWDSGISDTQYF. CDR3 sequence (DNA): TGTGCCAGCAGCCCATGGGACAGTGGTATATCAGATACGCAGTATTTT.

There are a few counts of this clone. This chain connects TRBV4-1 to TRBJ2-1, with D hard to call. This CDR3 is 12 amino acids long. Trimming removed 0 bases from V and 10 bases from J, with 7 bases in between. The germline V gene has CDR1 MGHRA and CDR2 YSYEKL. CDR3 region: CASSQDIREQFF. CDR3 DNA: TGCGCCAGCAGCCAAGACATCAGGGAGCAGTTCTTC.

The chain employs TRBV5-4 and TRBJ1-1, with D maybe TRBD1 (5 bases). The germline V and J ends were trimmed by 9 bases and 4 bases, with 16 bases remaining between them. This CDR3 has 13 residues. CDR1 and CDR2 from the germline V gene are SGHNT and YYREEE (reference sequence). The CDR3 loop is CAIPGGYGTEAFF. CDR3 bases: TGTGCCATCCCGGGGGGGTACGGCACTGAAGCTTTCTTT.

The V and J genes are TRBV28 and TRBJ1-1, with D uncertain. The V end lost 4 bases, the J end lost 1 base, and 13 bases lay between the germline ends. CDR1 and CDR2 from the germline V gene are MDHEN and SYDVKM. The CDR3 sequence is 15 residues long. CDR3: CASSSWQTKNTEAFF. The DNA of the CDR3 is TGTGCCAGCAGTTCGTGGCAGACTAAGAACACTGAAGCTTTCTTT. The full variable domain, in which reference TRBV28 and TRBJ1-1 provide the parts outside the CDR3, is DVKVTQSSRYLVKRTGEKVFLECVQDMDHENMFWYRQDPGLGLRLIYFSYDVKMKEKGDIPEGYSVSREKKERFSLILESASTNQTSMYLCASSSWQTKNTEAFFGQGTRLTVV.

The rearrangement joins TRBV18 to TRBJ2-2; TRBD1 aligns across 7 bases. Germline lookup yields CDR1 KGHSH and CDR2 LQKENI. The trim removed 0 bases at V and 6 bases at J, leaving 4 bases unmatched. This CDR3 contains 15 residues. In DNA, the CDR3 is TGTGCCAGCTCACCACCAGGGACAGTCGCCGGGGAGCTGTTTTTT. As protein: CASSPPGTVAGELFF.

This rearrangement joins TRBV7-2 to TRBJ2-7; TRBD2 matches at 11 bases. This CDR3 has 16 amino acids. Germline CDR1 is SGHTA and CDR2 is FQGNSA. V shed 4 bases and J 4 bases; nucleotides not matched to a gene: 9. CDR3 coding DNA: TGTGCCAGCAGCTCCTTAGCGGGGGGGGGTATTTACGAGCAGTACTTC. Translation: CASSSLAGGGIYEQYF.

The chain carries TRBV2 and TRBJ2-4; TRBD1 matches at 7 bases. Germline values: CDR1 SNHLY, CDR2 FYNNEI. The CDR3 runs to 15 residues. V trimming: 8 bases; J trimming: 0 bases; junction bases outside the gene matches: 7. CDR3 sequence (DNA): TGTGCCAGCGGGGACAGAAAAGTAGCCAAAAACATTCAGTACTTC. It yields the protein CASGDRKVAKNIQYF.

V usage is TRBV7-9 and J usage is TRBJ1-2; maybe TRBD1 (5 bases). The V end was cut by 1 base, the J end by 5 bases, with 8 bases between. The CDR3 runs 13 residues. Germline lookup yields CDR1 SEHNR and CDR2 FQNEAQ (reference sequence). Written as DNA, the CDR3 is TGTGCCAGCAGCTTAGGGACAAGTTATGGCTACACCTTC. Translated, it gives CASSLGTSYGYTF. Variable domain in full (rest from reference TRBV7-9 and TRBJ1-2): DTGVSQNPRHKITKRGQNVTFRCDPISEHNRLYWYRQTLGQGPEFLTYFQNEAQLEKSRLLSDRFSAERPKGSFSTLEIQRTEQGDSAMYLCASSLGTSYGYTFGSGTRLTVV.

The rearrangement uses TRBV3-1 (or the pseudogene TRBV3-2) and TRBJ2-5; perhaps TRBD2 as D (6 bases). V was pared by 8 bases and J by 4 bases, with 17 bases between. The CDR3 has 14 amino acids. In germline, CDR1 is LGHDT, CDR2 YNNKEL (reference sequence). The CDR3, as DNA: TGTGCCAGCCTTCTGCGGGGTGGTTCAGAGACCCAGTACTTC. Translating it yields CASLLRGGSETQYF.

The gene calls are TRBV5-1 and TRBJ2-5, with D uncertain. The germline V gene has CDR1 SGHRS and CDR2 YFSETQ. V lost 5 bases and J lost 5, with 19 bases in between. The CDR3 runs 15 residues. The CDR3, as DNA: TGCGCCAGCAGTTCGGCGCAGGCCCCTGGGGAGACCCAGTACTTC. It codes for CASSSAQAPGETQYF.

CDR3 region: CASSATGMNTEAFF. The CDR3 DNA sequence: TGTGCCAGCAGCGCGACAGGAATGAACACTGAAGCTTTCTTT. This chain connects TRBV7-3 to TRBJ1-1, with D tentatively TRBD1 (6 bases). Germline loops: CDR1 SGHTA, CDR2 FQGTGA. The CDR3 sequence is 14 residues long. Trimming left V 5 bases short and J 0 bases short, with 10 bases between.

This chain links TRBV19 with TRBJ1-1; maybe TRBD1 (6 bases). Germline V lookup: CDR1 LNHDA, CDR2 SQIVND (reference sequence). There are 13 residues in the CDR3. Trimming removed 5 bases from V and 8 bases from J, with 15 bases in between. The CDR3 region has the DNA TGTGCCAGTAGTCAATGGACAGCCAAAGAAGCTTTCTTT. Protein sequence: CASSQWTAKEAFF.

The chain couples TRBV6-2 or TRBV6-3 to TRBJ2-7, with 15 bases fitting TRBD2. CDR1 and CDR2 from the germline V gene are MNHEY and SVGEGT. The CDR3 contains 17 residues. J gave up 6 bases and V 4 bases, and 10 bases lay outside the gene matches. The CDR3 spells CASSFYGLAGGVGEQYF. CDR3 bases: TGTGCCAGCAGTTTTTACGGACTAGCGGGGGGGGTCGGCGAGCAGTACTTC.

The chain couples TRBV5-6 to TRBJ2-5; 8 bases line up with TRBD2. Germline lookup yields CDR1 SGHDT and CDR2 YYEEEE. This CDR3 has 14 amino acids. Unmatched junction bases numbered 7, after V lost 4 bases and J lost 5 bases. The CDR3 is CASSGTSGGETQYF. As DNA, the CDR3 is TGTGCCAGCAGCGGTACTAGCGGCGGGGAGACCCAGTACTTC.

This chain connects TRBV19 to TRBJ1-1; possibly TRBD1 for D (6 bases). The CDR3 is 14 amino acids. Trimming shortened V by 3 bases and J by 3 bases, and 11 bases separated the two germline ends. Looked up from germline, CDR1 is LNHDA and CDR2 is SQIVND (reference sequence). CDR3 loop: CASSIPDRYTEAFF. In DNA, the CDR3 is TGTGCCAGTAGTATTCCGGACAGATACACTGAAGCTTTCTTT. The full variable domain, rest sourced from reference TRBV19 and TRBJ1-1, is DGGITQSPKYLFRKEGQNVTLSCEQNLNHDAMYWYRQDPGQGLRLIYYSQIVNDFQKGDIAEGYSVSREKKESFPLTVTSAQKNPTAFYLCASSIPDRYTEAFFGQGTRLTVV.

The gene calls are TRBV10-3 and TRBJ1-2; TRBD1 aligns across 8 bases. Germline V gives CDR1 ENHRY, CDR2 SYGVKD. With V trimmed by 10 bases and J by 2 bases, 12 bases remained unmatched. The CDR3 is 15 amino acids. The CDR3 DNA reads as TGTGCCACCCGCCCTACGACAGGGGAGAACTATGGCTACACCTTC. This sequence encodes CATRPTTGENYGYTF.

The CDR3 loop reads CASSLAVGRRHGYTF. CDR3 in DNA: TGTGCCAGCAGCTTAGCGGTGGGCAGGCGTCATGGCTACACCTTC. The chain uses TRBV7-2 and TRBJ1-2; no firm D call. This CDR3 is built from 15 residues. Per germline, CDR1 SGHTA and CDR2 FQGNSA. Between the trimmed V and J ends, which lost 0 bases and 6 bases, there was a span of 14 bases.

The rearrangement links TRBV3-1 (or the pseudogene TRBV3-2) to TRBJ1-5; possibly TRBD1 for D (5 bases). Germline V gene sequence: CDR1 LGHDT, CDR2 YNNKEL (reference sequence). The CDR3 is 14 amino acids. V lost 1 base to trimming and J lost 4 bases, with 8 bases between them. In DNA, the CDR3 is TGTGCCAGCAGCCAAGCAGGGACTAATCAGCCCCAGCATTTT. Its protein product is CASSQAGTNQPQHF.

CDR3 nucleotide sequence: TGTGCCAGCAGCCAAGGTAGCGGGGGCAAGACTAGCACAGATACGCAGTATTTT. Its translation is CASSQGSGGKTSTDTQYF. The chain combines TRBV3-1 (or the pseudogene TRBV3-2) with TRBJ2-3; 9 bases fit TRBD2. V lost 1 base and J lost 0; bases outside the gene matches: 8. The germline gives CDR1 LGHDT, CDR2 YNNKEL (reference sequence). The CDR3 contains 18 residues.

In its sample, this clone was seen once. The CDR3 sequence is CAWNTGRIPFF. The CDR3 bases are TGTGCCTGGAATACAGGGAGAATCCCGTTTTTT. This rearrangement joins TRBV30 to TRBJ1-4; D is possibly TRBD1 (6 bases). This CDR3 contains 11 residues. Trimming shortened V by 4 bases and J by 16 bases, and 16 bases separated the two germline ends. From germline, CDR1 is GTSNPN and CDR2 SVGIG (reference sequence).

The chain couples TRBV28 to TRBJ2-7; TRBD2 is a possible D gene (5 bases). With 2 bases removed from V and 1 base from J, the gap between germline ends came to 6 bases. This CDR3 has 13 residues. Germline-derived CDR1 and CDR2 are MDHEN and SYDVKM. DNA of the CDR3: TGTGCCAGCAGTTTAGGCGGGTCCTACGAGCAGTACTTC. Amino acids: CASSLGGSYEQYF.